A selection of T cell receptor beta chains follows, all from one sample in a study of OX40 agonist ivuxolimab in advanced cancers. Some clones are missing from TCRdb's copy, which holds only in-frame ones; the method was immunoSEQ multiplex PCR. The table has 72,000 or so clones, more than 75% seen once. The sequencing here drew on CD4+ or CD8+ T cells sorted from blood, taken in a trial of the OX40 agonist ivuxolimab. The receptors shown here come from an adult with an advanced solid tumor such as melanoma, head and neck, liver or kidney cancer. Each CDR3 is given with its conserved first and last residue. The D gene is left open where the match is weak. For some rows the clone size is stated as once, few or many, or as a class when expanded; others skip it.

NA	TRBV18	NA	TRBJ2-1	CASSPQPVGDNEQFF	TGTGCCAGCTCACCTCAGCCTGTTGGGGACAATGAGCAGTTCTTC
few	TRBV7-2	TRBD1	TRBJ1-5	CASSLTGFNQPQHF	TGTGCCAGCAGCTTGACAGGGTTTAATCAGCCCCAGCATTTT
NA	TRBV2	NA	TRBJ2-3	CASNPTPTDTQYF	TGTGCCAGCAATCCTACCCCCACAGATACGCAGTATTTT
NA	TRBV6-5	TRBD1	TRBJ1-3	CASSSQGVSGNTIYF	TGTGCCAGCAGTTCGCAGGGGGTCTCTGGAAACACCATATATTTT
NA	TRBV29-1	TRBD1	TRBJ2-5	CSVEDRQGRFGTQYF	TGCAGCGTTGAAGACCGACAGGGGAGGTTTGGGACCCAGTACTTC
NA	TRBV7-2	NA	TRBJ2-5	CASSPHLAQETQYF	TGTGCCAGCAGTCCCCACTTAGCGCAGGAGACCCAGTACTTC
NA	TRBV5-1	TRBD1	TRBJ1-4	CASRALRDSQDTNEKLFF	TGCGCCAGCAGAGCGCTCCGGGACAGCCAGGACACTAATGAAAAACTGTTTTTT
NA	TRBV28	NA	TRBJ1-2	CASSRVSTTNYGYTF	TGTGCCAGCAGTCGTGTCAGTACAACTAACTATGGCTACACCTTC
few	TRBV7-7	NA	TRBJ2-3	CASSLGRGPTTDTQYF	TGTGCCAGCAGCCTAGGTCGCGGGCCGACCACAGATACGCAGTATTTT
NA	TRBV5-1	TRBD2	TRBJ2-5	CASSVLAGGETQYF	TGCGCCAGCAGCGTGCTAGCGGGAGGAGAGACCCAGTACTTC
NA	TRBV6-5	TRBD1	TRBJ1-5	CASSALQGAGQPQHF	TGTGCCAGCAGTGCACTACAGGGGGCTGGTCAGCCCCAGCATTTT
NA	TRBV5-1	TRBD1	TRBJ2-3	CASSLDRGNTDTQYF	TGCGCCAGCAGCTTGGACAGGGGAAACACAGATACGCAGTATTTT
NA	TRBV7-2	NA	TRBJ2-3	CASDRDTRLTDTQYF	TGTGCCAGCGATCGGGACACCCGCCTCACAGATACGCAGTATTTT
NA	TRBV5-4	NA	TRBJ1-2	CASTFWPLMDGYTF	TGTGCCAGCACCTTTTGGCCCCTGATGGATGGCTACACCTTC
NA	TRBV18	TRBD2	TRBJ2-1	CASSPGTKDSGRVSSYNEQFF	TGTGCCAGCTCACCGGGGACCAAGGATAGCGGGAGGGTGAGCTCCTACAATGAGCAGTTCTTC
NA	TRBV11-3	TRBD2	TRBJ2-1	CASSFPWTSLGNEQFF	TGTGCCAGCAGCTTCCCTTGGACTAGCCTGGGGAATGAGCAGTTCTTC
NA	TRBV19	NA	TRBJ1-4	CASSRWEGNEKLFF	TGTGCCAGTAGTCGATGGGAAGGTAATGAAAAACTGTTTTTT
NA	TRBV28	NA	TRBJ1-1	CASSLPTAEAFF	TGTGCCAGCAGTTTACCGACAGCTGAAGCTTTCTTT
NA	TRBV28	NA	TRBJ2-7	CASSYSLGEQYF	TGTGCCAGCAGCTACAGCCTAGGGGAGCAGTACTTC
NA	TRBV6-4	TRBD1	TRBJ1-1	CASSVMTGTEAFF	TGTGCCAGCAGTGTCATGACAGGGACTGAAGCTTTCTTT
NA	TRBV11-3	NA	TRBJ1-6	CASSQAPSSYNSPLHF	TGTGCCAGCAGCCAGGCCCCGAGCTCCTATAATTCACCCCTCCACTTT
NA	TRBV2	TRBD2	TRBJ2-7	CASSERGRGEQYF	TGTGCCAGCAGTGAACGCGGGAGGGGCGAGCAGTACTTC
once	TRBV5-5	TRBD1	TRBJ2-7	CASSAEDRTSYEQYF	TGTGCCAGCAGCGCAGAGGACAGGACCTCCTACGAGCAGTACTTC
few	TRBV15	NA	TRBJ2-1	CATSSPDRMVSAYNEQFF	TGTGCCACCAGCAGCCCAGACAGGATGGTTAGCGCCTACAATGAGCAGTTCTTC
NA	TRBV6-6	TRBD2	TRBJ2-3	CASSWGTLAGADTQYF	TGTGCCAGCAGCTGGGGGACACTAGCGGGAGCAGATACGCAGTATTTT
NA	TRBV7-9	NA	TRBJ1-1	CASSFQESGTEAFF	TGTGCCAGCAGCTTTCAGGAGTCGGGCACTGAAGCTTTCTTT
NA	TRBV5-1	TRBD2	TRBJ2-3	CASSWGLAGATDTQYF	TGCGCCAGCAGCTGGGGACTAGCGGGGGCCACAGATACGCAGTATTTT
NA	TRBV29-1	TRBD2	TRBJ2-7	CSARPGGRATEQYF	TGCAGCGCACGACCGGGAGGGAGGGCCACGGAGCAGTACTTC
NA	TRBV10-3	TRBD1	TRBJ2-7	CAISESPGGPLKQYF	TGTGCCATCAGTGAGTCGCCAGGGGGCCCCCTTAAGCAGTACTTC
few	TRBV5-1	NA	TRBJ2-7	CASSSVGGYEQYF	TGCGCCAGCAGCTCCGTAGGCGGCTACGAGCAGTACTTC
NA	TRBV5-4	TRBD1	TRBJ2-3	CASSPGQALADTQYF	TGTGCCAGCAGCCCTGGACAGGCTTTGGCAGATACGCAGTATTTT
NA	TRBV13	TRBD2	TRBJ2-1	CASNTAGDFRGGEQFF	TGTGCCAGTAACACGGCGGGAGACTTTAGGGGCGGTGAGCAGTTCTTC
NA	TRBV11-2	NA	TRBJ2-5	CASSLDPWTRRETQYF	TGTGCCAGCAGCTTAGATCCTTGGACTCGACGAGAGACCCAGTACTTC
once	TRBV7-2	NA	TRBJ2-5	CASSLGTLTQETQYF	TGTGCCAGCAGCTTAGGGACCCTGACCCAAGAGACCCAGTACTTC
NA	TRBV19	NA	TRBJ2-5	CASSMRPGRSQETQYF	TGTGCCAGTAGTATGAGGCCAGGGAGGAGTCAAGAGACCCAGTACTTC
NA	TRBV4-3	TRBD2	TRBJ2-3	CASSPEGLAGSTDTQYF	TGCGCCAGCAGCCCGGAGGGACTAGCGGGTAGCACAGATACGCAGTATTTT
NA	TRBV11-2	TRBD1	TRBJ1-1	CASSTRTGGSAEAFF	TGTGCCAGCAGCACCCGGACAGGGGGTAGTGCTGAAGCTTTCTTT
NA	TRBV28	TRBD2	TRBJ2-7	CASSLTSGRAPYEQYF	TGTGCCAGCAGTTTAACTAGCGGGAGGGCCCCCTACGAGCAGTACTTC
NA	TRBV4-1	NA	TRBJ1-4	CASSPSGGTGAEKLFF	TGCGCCAGCAGCCCGTCCGGCGGGACCGGCGCTGAAAAACTGTTTTTT
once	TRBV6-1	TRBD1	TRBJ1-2	CASSERGTGVVYTF	TGTGCCAGCAGTGAAAGGGGGACAGGGGTAGTCTACACCTTC
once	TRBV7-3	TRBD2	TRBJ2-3	CASSLGLAGDTQYF	TGTGCCAGCAGCTTAGGGCTAGCGGGAGATACGCAGTATTTT
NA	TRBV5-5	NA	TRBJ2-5	CASSPGAFQETQYF	TGTGCCAGCAGCCCCGGGGCTTTCCAAGAGACCCAGTACTTC
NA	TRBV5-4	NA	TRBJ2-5	CASSTRDSQTQYF	TGTGCCAGCAGCACTAGGGACTCCCAGACCCAGTACTTC
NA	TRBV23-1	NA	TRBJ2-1	CASSLVGCQYNEQFF	TGCGCCAGCAGCCTCGTAGGGTGTCAGTACAATGAGCAGTTCTTC
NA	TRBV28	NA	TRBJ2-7	CATRSTRTAFRSYEQYF	TGTGCCACCCGTTCAACTAGGACAGCATTCCGCTCCTACGAGCAGTACTTC
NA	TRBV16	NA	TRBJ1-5	CASSQGRGNNQPQHF	TGTGCCAGCAGCCAAGGGCGGGGGAACAATCAGCCCCAGCATTTT
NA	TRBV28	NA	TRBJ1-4	CASSFFLLGVNEKLFF	TGTGCCAGCAGTTTTTTTCTACTAGGGGTTAATGAAAAACTGTTTTTT
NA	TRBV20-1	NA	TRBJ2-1	CSARSRDEQFF	TGCAGTGCTAGGTCTAGGGATGAGCAGTTCTTC
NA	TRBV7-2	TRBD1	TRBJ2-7	CASSPTGTGGYEQYF	TGTGCCAGCAGCCCAACCGGGACAGGGGGTTACGAGCAGTACTTC
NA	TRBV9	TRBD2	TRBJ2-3	CASSASGRTDTQYF	TGTGCCAGCAGCGCTAGCGGGAGAACAGATACGCAGTATTTT
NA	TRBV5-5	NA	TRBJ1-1	CASTESGGTEAFF	TGTGCCAGCACAGAGTCCGGGGGGACTGAAGCTTTCTTT
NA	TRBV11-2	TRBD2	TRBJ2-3	CASSPRLGLAGLTDTQYF	TGTGCCAGCAGCCCCCGCCTCGGACTAGCGGGACTCACAGATACGCAGTATTTT
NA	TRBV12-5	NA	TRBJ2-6	CASGLVTGLSSGANVLTF	TGTGCTAGTGGTTTGGTAACCGGCCTAAGCTCTGGGGCCAACGTCCTGACTTTC